Listed below are T cell receptor beta chains from one sample, sequenced in a study of breast tumors, draining lymph nodes, adjacent tissues. TCRdb called the multiplex PCR reads again in MiXCR, with one record for every CDR3 protein. Among some 130,000 distinct CDR3 sequences listed, just under 20% were seen once. Sequencing was done on a sample of axillary lymph node tissue. These TCRs come from a female donor with breast cancer. Some clones in this sample may be carry-over from other donors' samples. The CDR3 runs from the conserved cysteine through the conserved F or W. Each record gives: clone size, V gene, D gene, J gene, CDR3 DNA, CDR3 protein. A D gene is named only where the DNA matches it firmly. For some rows the clone size is stated as once, few or many, or as a class when expanded; others skip it.

-	TRBV5-1	-	TRBJ2-2	TGCGCCAGCAGCCTGACTAAAACGAACACCGGGGAGCTGTTTTTT	CASSLTKTNTGELFF
many	TRBV7-9	-	TRBJ2-2	TGTGCCAGCAGCCCATCCGGACCGCTGGGGGAGCTGTTTTTT	CASSPSGPLGELFF
-	TRBV7-2	-	TRBJ2-3	TGTACCAGCAGCTTATTCGGCCACCCCACAGATACGCAGTATTTT	CTSSLFGHPTDTQYF
few	TRBV19	TRBD2	TRBJ2-2	TGTGCCAGTAGTAGGGGACTAGCGGGAGATTCGGACACCGGGGAGCTGTTTTTT	CASSRGLAGDSDTGELFF
many	TRBV5-8	-	TRBJ2-5	TGTGCCAGCAGATCTGACTACCTACAAGAGACCCAGTACTTC	CASRSDYLQETQYF
few	TRBV7-6	-	TRBJ2-6	TGTGCCAGCAGCTTAGTAGGGGGTTACAACTCTGGGGCCAACGTCCTGACTTTC	CASSLVGGYNSGANVLTF
-	TRBV5-1	-	TRBJ1-3	TGCGCCAGCAGCTTGGCCGGGGACTCTGGAGACACCATATATTTT	CASSLAGDSGDTIYF
many	TRBV6-6	-	TRBJ2-5	TGTGCCAGCAGTTACTCTCTAGCTCAGACCCAGTACTTC	CASSYSLAQTQYF
many	TRBV20-1	-	TRBJ2-7	TGCAGTGCTAGCCATAAACCGGGGATCCCCTACGAGCAGTACTTC	CSASHKPGIPYEQYF
many	TRBV27	-	TRBJ1-4	TGTGCCAGCAGGGGGGTGAGGGGGGGCGCGGATGAAAAACTGTTTTTT	CASRGVRGGADEKLFF
many	TRBV7-9	TRBD1	TRBJ1-6	TGTGCCAGCAGCCCTACAGGGGGTTATAATTCACCCCTCCACTTT	CASSPTGGYNSPLHF
many	TRBV14	TRBD1	TRBJ2-2	TGTGCCAGCAGCAAGGGACAGGGGGCGGTTTTCACCGGGGAGCTGTTTTTT	CASSKGQGAVFTGELFF
many	TRBV9	TRBD2	TRBJ2-7	TGTGCCAGCAGCACTAGCGGGAGCTCCTACGAGCAGTACTTC	CASSTSGSSYEQYF
-	TRBV27	TRBD2	TRBJ2-1	TGTGCCAGCAGTCTATCATCTAGCGGGAGTATCTACAATGAGCAGTTCTTC	CASSLSSSGSIYNEQFF
many	TRBV6-6	-	TRBJ2-3	TGTGCCAGCAGTTACTCTGAGACAGGTGCCAATACGCAGTATTTT	CASSYSETGANTQYF
many	TRBV18	-	TRBJ2-3	TGTGCCAGCTCACCCCGATCTTTTGATACGCAGTATTTT	CASSPRSFDTQYF
many	TRBV20-1	-	TRBJ2-3	TGCAGTGCTAGAGGCGAGACAACGAGCACAGATACGCAGTATTTT	CSARGETTSTDTQYF
many	TRBV6-5	TRBD1	TRBJ1-2	TGTGCCAGCACCTTAGACAGGGGCACTAACTATGGCTACACCTTC	CASTLDRGTNYGYTF
many	TRBV4-2	TRBD2	TRBJ2-3	TGTGCCAGCAGCCAAGACCCGCGGGGGGGTAGCACAGATACGCAGTATTTT	CASSQDPRGGSTDTQYF
many	TRBV11-2	TRBD2	TRBJ2-7	TGTGCCAGCAGCCCATTTTTAGCGGGAGGCGCCTACGAGCAGTACTTC	CASSPFLAGGAYEQYF
many	TRBV6-1	TRBD1	TRBJ1-4	TGTGCCAGCAGTGGGAGGACAGGGGGCAATGAAAAACTGTTTTTT	CASSGRTGGNEKLFF
many	TRBV20-1	-	TRBJ2-5	TGCAGTGCTAGAGAACTAGCAACTGAGACCCAGTACTTC	CSARELATETQYF
many	TRBV19	-	TRBJ2-2	TGTGCCAGTAGTTCCCTCCCCGGGGAGCTGTTTTTT	CASSSLPGELFF
many	TRBV7-2	-	TRBJ2-7	TGTGCCAGCAGCTCCCGGGACACGGACGAGCAGTACTTC	CASSSRDTDEQYF
many	TRBV2	-	TRBJ1-5	TGTGCCAGCAGGGGGGAGGGAAATCAGCCCCAGCATTTT	CASRGEGNQPQHF
many	TRBV5-6	-	TRBJ2-3	TGTGCCAGCAGCTTGGGTAGATACACAGATACGCAGTATTTT	CASSLGRYTDTQYF
many	TRBV4-1	-	TRBJ2-7	TGCGCCAGCAGCCAGCACTACGAGCAGTACTTC	CASSQHYEQYF
many	TRBV5-8	TRBD1	TRBJ1-4	TGTGCCAGCAGCCCTCAGGGGGTTGGTGAAAAACTGTTTTTT	CASSPQGVGEKLFF
-	TRBV9	TRBD2	TRBJ2-3	TGTGCCAGCAGCACCTTAGCGGGGGGGGCCCGGGATACGCAGTATTTT	CASSTLAGGARDTQYF
many	TRBV4-2	TRBD2	TRBJ2-1	TGTGCCAGCAGTCTCGGCGCGGGAGGGCTCAATGAGCAGTTCTTC	CASSLGAGGLNEQFF
-	TRBV28	TRBD1	TRBJ2-5	TGTGCCAGCAGTCCCGCAGGGGGACGCAAGGAGACCCAGTACTTC	CASSPAGGRKETQYF
many	TRBV6-6	TRBD1	TRBJ1-2	TGTGCCAGCAGTCCCTCTGGGACAGGGATATATGGCTACACCTTC	CASSPSGTGIYGYTF
many	TRBV19	TRBD2	TRBJ2-6	TGTGCCAGTAGTATAACTAGCGGGAGGGCCTACGGGGCCAACGTCCTGACTTTC	CASSITSGRAYGANVLTF
many	TRBV11-2	-	TRBJ2-3	TGTGCCAGCAGCTTAAACCAGGATACGCAGTATTTT	CASSLNQDTQYF
many	TRBV3-1	-	TRBJ1-4	TGTGCCAGCAGCCAAAGTTTCAATGAAAAACTGTTTTTT	CASSQSFNEKLFF
few	TRBV6-4	-	TRBJ1-2	TGTGCCAGCGCGTCCGCTCCGGGACCCATCTATGGCTACACCTTC	CASASAPGPIYGYTF
few	TRBV6-2/TRBV6-3	-	TRBJ1-5	TGTGCCAGCAGGTCTCGTATAAGCAATCAGCCCCAGCATTTT	CASRSRISNQPQHF
few	TRBV5-4	TRBD2	TRBJ2-5	TGTGCCAGCAGCTCCACCCAACTAGCGGGTACCGGGGAGACCCAGTACTTC	CASSSTQLAGTGETQYF
many	TRBV20-1	TRBD1	TRBJ2-3	TGCAGTGCTAGAGATCCTCCACAGGGGGGATGGACAGATACGCAGTATTTT	CSARDPPQGGWTDTQYF
many	TRBV6-1	TRBD1	TRBJ1-5	TGTGCCAGCCCTAATCGGGACAGGAACAATCAGCCCCAGCATTTT	CASPNRDRNNQPQHF
many	TRBV9	-	TRBJ2-5	TGTGCCAGCAGCCCAGAGGGGGGGCTTCGAGAGACCCAGTACTTC	CASSPEGGLRETQYF
many	TRBV7-9	TRBD2	TRBJ2-7	TGTGCCAGCAGCTTGGGCGGGACTAGCGGGAGGATAGGCTCCTACGAGCAGTACTTC	CASSLGGTSGRIGSYEQYF
many	TRBV20-1	-	TRBJ2-5	TGCAGCACCAGTGGGACCCAGTACTTC	CSTSGTQYF
many	TRBV2	TRBD1	TRBJ1-5	TGTGCCAGCAATGATGGGGACAGGTCGGCGAGCAATCAGCCCCAGCATTTT	CASNDGDRSASNQPQHF
many	TRBV6-1	TRBD2	TRBJ2-1	TGTGCCAGCAGTGAACTAGCGGATCCCTACAATGAGCAGTTCTTC	CASSELADPYNEQFF
many	TRBV10-3	TRBD1	TRBJ1-5	TGTGCCATTAAACAAACAGGGGACAATCAGCCCCAGCATTTT	CAIKQTGDNQPQHF
many	TRBV5-1	-	TRBJ2-3	TGCGCCAGCAGCTTCGACACAGATACGCAGTATTTT	CASSFDTDTQYF